This record concerns one T cell receptor beta chain sequence. In the study's own analysis: Nucleated cell number was recorded as an estimate derived from reference gene primer amplification. Assay used: immunoSEQ multiplex PCR; TCRdb lists only in-frame clones, some missing. V, J and clone size were drawn from that table, and D and trimming were deduced from the DNA. The repertoire holds about 220,000 clones, with 65% to 90% as singletons. Trimming removed 4 bases from V and 5 bases from J, with 6 bases in between. This CDR3 contains 11 residues. CDR1 is MNHEY and CDR2 is SMNVEV in the germline V gene (reference sequence). The data were taken from a study of blood T cell repertoires in COVID-19. Study in general: Samples of COVID-19 (acute and convalescent) were obtained from the United States, Italy and Spain. From T cells, B-cell-depleted T cells, or PBMCs came the material, which was cDNA or gDNA.

Followed over time, Seattle patients had been enrolled while infection was active. The chain has TRBV27 and TRBJ2-7; unclear D gene. The source of this sequence is a woman in her 70s with COVID-19, enrolled during active disease. The sequenced sample consisted of peripheral blood. The chain's CDR3 is CASSSRDEQYF. The CDR3 DNA sequence: TGTGCCAGCAGTTCCCGTGACGAGCAGTACTTC.